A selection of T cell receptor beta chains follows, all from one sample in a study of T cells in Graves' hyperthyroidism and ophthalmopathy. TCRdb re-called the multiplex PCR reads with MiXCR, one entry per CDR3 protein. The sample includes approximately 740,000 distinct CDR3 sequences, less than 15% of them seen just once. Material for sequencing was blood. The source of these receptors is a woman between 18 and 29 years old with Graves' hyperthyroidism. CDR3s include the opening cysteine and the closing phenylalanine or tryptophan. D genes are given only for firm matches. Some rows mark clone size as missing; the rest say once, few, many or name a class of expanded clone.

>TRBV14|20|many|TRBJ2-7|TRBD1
TGTGCCAGCAGCCAAGACGCCCCCGGGACAGCTAATGGGCTCCTAAGCGAGCAGTACTTC
CASSQDAPGTANGLLSEQYF
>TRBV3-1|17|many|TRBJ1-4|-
TGTGCCAGCAGCCAAGAAAGTTGGCCAGGGCCTAATGAAAAACTGTTTTTT
CASSQESWPGPNEKLFF
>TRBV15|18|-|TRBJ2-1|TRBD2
TGTGCCACCAGCAGTCCTAGGACTAGCGGGAGTCTTCGGGATGAGCAGTTCTTC
CATSSPRTSGSLRDEQFF
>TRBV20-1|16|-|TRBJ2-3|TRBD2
TGCAGTGCTTCGGGGCGGGAGGGCGCGGGCACAGATACGCAGTATTTT
CSASGREGAGTDTQYF
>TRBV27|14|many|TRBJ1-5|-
TGTGCCAGCAGTTTAAAAACAGGTGCTAAGCCCCAGCATTTT
CASSLKTGAKPQHF
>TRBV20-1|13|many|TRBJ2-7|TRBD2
TGCAGTGCTAGAGGAGCGGGGTCCTACGAGCAGTACTTC
CSARGAGSYEQYF
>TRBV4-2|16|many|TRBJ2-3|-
TGTGCCAGCAGCCAAGCACTAGCAATTGGGGTGGATACGCAGTATTTT
CASSQALAIGVDTQYF
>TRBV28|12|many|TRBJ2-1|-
TGTGCCAGCAGGTTACTAGCTAATGAGCAGTTCTTC
CASRLLANEQFF
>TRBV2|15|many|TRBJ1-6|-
TGTGCCAGCAGTGGTACTGGGCAGGGAAATTCACCCCTCCACTTT
CASSGTGQGNSPLHF
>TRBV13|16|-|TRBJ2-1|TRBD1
TGTGCCAGCAGCTCCTACCGGGACAGCAACTACAATGAGCAGTTCTTC
CASSSYRDSNYNEQFF
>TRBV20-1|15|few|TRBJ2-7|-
TGCAGTGCTAGAATTTTGGGCGGTCCCTCCTACGAGCAGTACTTC
CSARILGGPSYEQYF
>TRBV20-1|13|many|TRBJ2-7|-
TGCAGTGCTAGTCCCGGACTGTCCTACGAGCAGTACTTC
CSASPGLSYEQYF
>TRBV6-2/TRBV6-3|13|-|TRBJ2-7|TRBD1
TGTGCCAGCAGTTCGACAGGGTTCTACGAGCAGTACTTC
CASSSTGFYEQYF
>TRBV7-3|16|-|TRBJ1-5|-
TGTGCCAGCCGGGGGCAGAATATACATAGCAATCAGCCCCAGCATTTT
CASRGQNIHSNQPQHF
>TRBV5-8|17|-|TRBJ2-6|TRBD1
TGTGCCAGCAGCTGGGACAGGCTAGACTCTGGGGCCAACGTCCTGACTTTC
CASSWDRLDSGANVLTF
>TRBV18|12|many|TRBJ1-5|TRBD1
TGTGCCAGCTCGGGACAGGGGCGGCCCCAGCATTTT
CASSGQGRPQHF
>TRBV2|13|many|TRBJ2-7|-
TGTGCCATCTCCAGGTGGGGTTCCTACGAGCAGTACTTC
CAISRWGSYEQYF
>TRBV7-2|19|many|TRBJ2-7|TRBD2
TGTGCCAGCAGCTTAGGGAGACTAGCGAGGAGCCCCTCCTCCTACGAGCAGTACTTC
CASSLGRLARSPSSYEQYF
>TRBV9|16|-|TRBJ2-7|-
TGTGCCAGCAGCGTAGTCGGGGACTCTACTCTAGGCGAGCAGTACTTC
CASSVVGDSTLGEQYF
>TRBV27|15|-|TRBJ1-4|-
TGTGCCAGCAGAAACTACAGGGTGGGGAATGAAAAACTGTTTTTT
CASRNYRVGNEKLFF
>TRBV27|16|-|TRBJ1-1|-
TGTGCCAGCAGTTTATACGGGGGCGCATTGGGCACTGAAGCTTTCTTT
CASSLYGGALGTEAFF
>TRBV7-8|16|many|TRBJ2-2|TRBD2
TGTGCCAGCAGCCTAATAGCGGGCTTGAACACCGGGGAGCTGTTTTTT
CASSLIAGLNTGELFF
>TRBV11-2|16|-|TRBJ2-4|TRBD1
TGTGCCAGCAGGGTCCAGGGGGCTTCGGCCAAAAACATTCAGTACTTC
CASRVQGASAKNIQYF
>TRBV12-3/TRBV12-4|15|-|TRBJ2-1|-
TGTGCCAGCAGTTTAGAGCGACCAGACTACAATGAGCAGTTCTTC
CASSLERPDYNEQFF
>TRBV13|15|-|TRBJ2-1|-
TGTGCCAGCAGCTTAAGACGGCCAGGGCAGGTTGAGCAGTTCTTC
CASSLRRPGQVEQFF
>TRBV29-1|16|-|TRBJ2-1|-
TGCAGCGTTCAAGGGGATCAGGATGCCGATTACAATGAGCAGTTCTTC
CSVQGDQDADYNEQFF
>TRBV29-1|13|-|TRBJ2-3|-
TGCAGCGTTGACGGCGGGATAGGTAATACGCAGTATTTT
CSVDGGIGNTQYF
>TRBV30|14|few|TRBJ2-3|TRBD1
TGTGCCTGGAGCCAGGGGGCTTCAGGAGATACGCAGTATTTT
CAWSQGASGDTQYF
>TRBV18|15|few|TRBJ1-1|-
TGTGCCAGCTCACCATTAGACTCAGCGAACACTGAAGCTTTCTTT
CASSPLDSANTEAFF
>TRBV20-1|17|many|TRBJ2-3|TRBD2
TGCAGTGCTAGAGCGGGGACTAGCGGAACTAGCACAGATACGCAGTATTTT
CSARAGTSGTSTDTQYF
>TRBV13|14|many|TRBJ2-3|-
TGTGCCAGCAGCTTAGGCGGGGTCGGAGATACGCAGTATTTT
CASSLGGVGDTQYF
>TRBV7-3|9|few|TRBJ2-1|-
TGTGCCGGGCCCAATGAGCAGTTCTTC
CAGPNEQFF
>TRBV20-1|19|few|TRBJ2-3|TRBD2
TGCAGTGCTAGCCCTCCCACCCGGGGCAGGCTAGCGGGTGCAGATACGCAGTATTTT
CSASPPTRGRLAGADTQYF
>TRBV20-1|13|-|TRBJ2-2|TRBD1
TGCAGTGCGAACAGGGGTTCAGACGGGGAGCTGTTTTTT
CSANRGSDGELFF
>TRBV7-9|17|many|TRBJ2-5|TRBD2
TGTGCCAGCAGCTTAGGGCGGACTAGCGGGAGGCAAGAGACCCAGTACTTC
CASSLGRTSGRQETQYF
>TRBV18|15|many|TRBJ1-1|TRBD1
TGTGCCAGCTCCCCGGGGACAGGGAGGAACACTGAAGCTTTCTTT
CASSPGTGRNTEAFF
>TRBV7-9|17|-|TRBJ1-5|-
TGTGCCAGCAGCGCCTCACGGGGGGCCGGGAGCAATCAGCCCCAGCATTTT
CASSASRGAGSNQPQHF
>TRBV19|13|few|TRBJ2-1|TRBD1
TGTGCCAGTAGTATGGGACAGACCAATGAGCAGTTCTTC
CASSMGQTNEQFF
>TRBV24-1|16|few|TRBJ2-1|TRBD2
TGTGCCACCAGTGATACTAGCGGACACTCCTACAATGAGCAGTTCTTC
CATSDTSGHSYNEQFF
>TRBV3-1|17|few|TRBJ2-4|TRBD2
TGTGCCAGCAGCCAAGAACGGAGCGGGAGAGCCAAAAACATTCAGTACTTC
CASSQERSGRAKNIQYF
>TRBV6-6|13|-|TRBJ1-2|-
TGTGCCAGCAGTTACTCGGTCCGGGGTGGCTACACCTTC
CASSYSVRGGYTF
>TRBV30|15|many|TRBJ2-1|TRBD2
TGTGCCTGGAGTATGTGGACTAGCGGGGACAATGAGCAGTTCTTC
CAWSMWTSGDNEQFF
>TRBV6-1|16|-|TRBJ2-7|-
TGTGCCAGCAGTGAGGAAGGACATAGACTCTACAATGAGCAGTACTTC
CASSEEGHRLYNEQYF
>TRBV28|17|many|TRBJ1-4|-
TGTGCCAGCAGTTTTATCACCTTGACTCCAACTAATGAAAAACTGTTTTTT
CASSFITLTPTNEKLFF
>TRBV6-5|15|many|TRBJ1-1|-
TGTGCCAGCAGTTACCTACAGACGACTCGTACTGAAGCTTTCTTT
CASSYLQTTRTEAFF
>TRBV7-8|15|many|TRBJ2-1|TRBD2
TGTGCCAGCAGCCCGATAGCGGGAGTGGACAATGAGCAGTTCTTC
CASSPIAGVDNEQFF
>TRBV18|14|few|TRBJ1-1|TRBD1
TGTGCCAGCTCACCTGGGGACAGTAACACTGAAGCTTTCTTT
CASSPGDSNTEAFF
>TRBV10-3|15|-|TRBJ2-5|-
TGTGCCATCAGTGAGTCTACTCTCCTCGAGGGGACCCAGTACTTC
CAISESTLLEGTQYF
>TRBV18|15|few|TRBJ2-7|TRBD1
TGTGCCAGCTCACCGCAGGGGGCCACGACGTCGGAGCAGTACTTC
CASSPQGATTSEQYF
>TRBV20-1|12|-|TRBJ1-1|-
TGCAGTGCTCCCCCTGACATTCGCGAAGCTTTCTTT
CSAPPDIREAFF
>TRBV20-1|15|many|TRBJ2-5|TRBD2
TGCAGTGCTAGAAAGGACGGGAGGGAGGTGGGGTCCCAGTACTTC
CSARKDGREVGSQYF